Each of the 29 T cell receptor beta chains below was sequenced from the same sample in a study of blood T cell repertoires in COVID-19. The table came from immunoSEQ multiplex PCR; TCRdb's copy has only in-frame clones and leaves some out. The sample lists 250,000 to 300,000 clones; roughly 91% were seen once. The specimen was PBMCs or T cells enriched from blood (not recorded which). The receptors come from a woman aged 50 to 60 who had been exposed to COVID-19.

The chain uses TRBV5-1 and TRBJ2-5; TRBD2 might be the D (5 bases). V lost 0 bases to trimming and J lost 0 bases, with 12 bases between them. Germline-derived CDR1 and CDR2 are SGHRS and YFSETQ. The CDR3 length is 16 residues. The CDR3 loop reads CASSLGETGHQETQYF. The CDR3, as DNA: TGCGCCAGCAGCTTGGGGGAGACGGGTCACCAAGAGACCCAGTACTTC.

In its sample, this clone was seen once. The rearrangement joins TRBV18 to TRBJ2-2; TRBD2 agrees at 8 bases. Germline loops: CDR1 KGHSH, CDR2 LQKENI. V lost 6 bases, J lost 5 bases, and 5 bases stayed unmatched. The CDR3 consists of 14 residues. The CDR3 here is CASSRGGATGELFF. The CDR3 DNA reads as TGTGCCAGCTCCCGGGGGGGCGCGACCGGGGAGCTGTTTTTT.

V and J are TRBV4-1 and TRBJ2-3; 14 nucleotides match TRBD2. Per germline, CDR1 MGHRA and CDR2 YSYEKL. This CDR3 is 17 amino acids long. The V segment lost 0 bases and the J segment 6 bases; nucleotides outside the gene matches: 5. The DNA for the CDR3 is TGCGCCAGCAGCCAAGAGGGACTAGCGGGGGTCTGGGATACGCAGTATTTT. Translated, it gives CASSQEGLAGVWDTQYF.

The chain is built from TRBV6-1 and TRBJ1-5; D may be TRBD1 (6 bases). CDR1 MNHNS and CDR2 SASEGT come from the germline V gene. V lost 3 bases and J lost 4, with 13 bases in between. The CDR3 sequence is 15 residues long. The DNA of the CDR3 is TGTGCCAGCAGTGACCGACAGGCTCGTAATCAGCCCCAGCATTTT. Amino acids: CASSDRQARNQPQHF.

This clone occurred a few times. CDR3 loop: CSVEDTRSYGYTF. The DNA of the CDR3 is TGCAGCGTTGAGGACACTCGATCCTATGGCTACACCTTC. The chain recombines TRBV29-1 with TRBJ1-2; possible D gene TRBD1, 5 bases. Germline assignment: CDR1 SQVTM and CDR2 ANQGSEA. This CDR3 spans 13 amino acids. The V end was cut by 3 bases, the J end by 4 bases, with 12 bases between. The whole variable domain, filled in from reference TRBV29-1 and TRBJ1-2, reads SAVISQKPSRDICQRGTSLTIQCQVDSQVTMMFWYRQQPGQSLTLIATANQGSEATYESGFVIDKFPISRPNLTFSTLTVSNMSPEDSSIYLCSVEDTRSYGYTFGSGTRLTVV.

The chain has TRBV21-1 and TRBJ2-6; no check of the table's D call, TRBD1, against the DNA was made. TRBV21-1 is classified as a pseudogene. This CDR3 has 18 residues. CDR3 DNA: TGTGCCAGCAGCCAGACAGTTAGGGCCTTCTCTGGGGCCAACGTCCTGACTTTC. As protein: CASSQTVRAFSGANVLTF.

The sample holds a few counts of this clone. The gene calls are TRBV18 and TRBJ1-5, with 12 bases lining up with TRBD1. CDR1 is KGHSH and CDR2 is LQKENI in the germline V gene. Trimming at V came to 3 bases and at J to 7 bases, leaving 7 bases not matched to a gene. The CDR3 is 16 amino acids. This CDR3 reads CASSPGQGATGQPQHF. In nucleotides, the CDR3 is TGTGCCAGCTCACCGGGACAGGGGGCGACGGGACAGCCCCAGCATTTT.

The chain has TRBV7-9 and TRBJ2-1; D is possibly TRBD2 (5 bases). The V gene lost 4 bases and the J gene lost 2 bases, with 12 bases spanning the gap. The CDR3 runs to 15 residues. Germline-derived CDR1 and CDR2 are SEHNR and FQNEAQ (reference sequence). CDR3: CASSSGRETYNEQFF. In DNA form, the CDR3 reads TGTGCCAGCAGCTCCGGACGGGAAACCTACAATGAGCAGTTCTTC.

The chain couples TRBV7-6 to TRBJ2-1; 11 bases line up with TRBD2. CDR3 length: 18 amino acids. V shed 2 bases, J shed 9 bases, and the junction held 15 bases outside the gene matches. Germline assignment: CDR1 SGHVS and CDR2 FNYEAQ. The CDR3 is CASSLFPQLAGAPGEQFF. The CDR3 nucleotides are TGTGCCAGCAGCTTATTCCCTCAACTAGCGGGGGCCCCGGGTGAGCAGTTCTTC.

The V call is TRBV10-3, the J call TRBJ2-7; D might be TRBD1 (5 bases). Trimming pared 7 bases from V and 0 bases from J, leaving 10 bases between. This CDR3 is built from 13 residues. The germline gives CDR1 ENHRY, CDR2 SYGVKD. CDR3 DNA sequence: TGTGCCATCAAAGGGGCACACTCCTACGAGCAGTACTTC. Translation gives CAIKGAHSYEQYF.

J is TRBJ1-3 and V is TRBV6-5; the D gene is possibly TRBD1 (5 bases). Germline V gives CDR1 MNHEY, CDR2 SVGAGI. CDR3 length equals 16 residues. The V end was cut by 4 bases, the J end by 0 bases, with 13 bases between. This CDR3 reads CASSSPGLSSGNTIYF. The CDR3 nucleotides are TGTGCCAGCAGTTCCCCGGGACTTAGCTCTGGAAACACCATATATTTT.

V and J are TRBV13 and TRBJ2-7; TRBD1 aligns across 7 bases. The germline V gene has CDR1 PRHDT and CDR2 FYEKMQ (reference sequence). This CDR3 contains 19 residues. The V gene end was trimmed by 4 bases and the J gene end by 4 bases; junction bases not matched to a gene: 22. For the CDR3, the DNA is TGTGCCAGCAGCTATTATCCTTACCCACAGGGGTCGTATCAATACGAGCAGTACTTC. It translates to CASSYYPYPQGSYQYEQYF.

The V gene is TRBV11-2, the J gene TRBJ2-2; perhaps TRBD1 as D (6 bases). CDR1 and CDR2 from the germline V gene are SGHAT and FQNNGV. The CDR3 contains 17 residues. The germline V and J ends were trimmed by 5 bases and 2 bases, with 18 bases remaining between them. The CDR3 DNA reads as TGTGCCAGCAGCCCAACACAGGGAAGGGGTAACACCGGGGAGCTGTTTTTT. Protein sequence: CASSPTQGRGNTGELFF.

The chain recombines TRBV5-1 with TRBJ1-6, with 7 bases aligning to TRBD1. This CDR3 has 18 amino acids. V lost 2 bases to trimming and J lost 0 bases; unmatched junction nucleotides: 8. Germline V gives CDR1 SGHRS, CDR2 YFSETQ. CDR3 DNA: TGCGCCAGCAGCTTAACAGGGGTCGCAGGCTCCTATAATTCACCCCTCCACTTT. Protein sequence: CASSLTGVAGSYNSPLHF.

This chain joins TRBV27 and TRBJ2-3; the D is unclear. Deletions cut 5 bases from V and 2 bases from J, with 5 bases between. This CDR3 spans 12 amino acids. Per the germline V gene, CDR1 is MNHEY and CDR2 is SMNVEV (reference sequence). Here the CDR3 reads CASSPDTDTQYF. For the CDR3, the DNA is TGTGCCAGCAGTCCAGACACAGATACGCAGTATTTT.

This clone has just a few counts. V gene TRBV9 combines with J gene TRBJ2-4, with 8 bases matching TRBD2. Losses at the gene ends were 0 bases for V and 8 bases for J; bases not matched to a gene: 4. The CDR3 spans 14 residues. The germline V gene encodes CDR1 SGDLS and CDR2 YYNGEE. The CDR3 reads CASSVEGSGDIQYF. CDR3 sequence (DNA): TGTGCCAGCAGCGTAGAGGGTAGCGGGGACATTCAGTACTTC.

The sample holds a few counts of this clone. The chain uses TRBV5-1 and TRBJ2-1; D unclear. Trimming took off 0 bases at V and 0 bases at J, with 7 bases between the two ends. From germline, CDR1 is SGHRS and CDR2 YFSETQ. The CDR3 has 15 residues. This CDR3 is CASSLGHLSYNEQFF. The DNA of the CDR3 is TGCGCCAGCAGCTTGGGGCACCTCTCCTACAATGAGCAGTTCTTC.

The rearrangement uses TRBV28 and TRBJ1-5; unclear D gene. The CDR3 extends over 12 amino acids. CDR1 MDHEN and CDR2 SYDVKM come from the germline V gene. Trimming stripped 6 bases from V and 6 bases from J, with 9 bases between. CDR3 nucleotide sequence: TGTGCCAGCAGGCGAGATGGTCAGCCCCAGCATTTT. The encoded protein is CASRRDGQPQHF.

The CDR3 loop reads CASSLAEFAISEAFF. CDR3 nucleotides: TGCGCCAGCAGCTTGGCCGAGTTTGCTATATCTGAAGCTTTCTTT. The chain has TRBV5-1 and TRBJ1-1; D gene ambiguous. Between the trimmed V and J ends, which lost 0 bases and 6 bases, there was a span of 15 bases. The CDR3 spans 15 residues. Germline CDR1 SGHRS, CDR2 YFSETQ.

The genes are TRBV29-1 and TRBJ2-5; TRBD2 might be the D (6 bases). CDR1 SQVTM and CDR2 ANQGSEA come from the germline V gene. V lost 7 bases and J 4 bases, leaving 13 bases between the germline ends. This CDR3 contains 12 residues. In DNA, the CDR3 is TGCAGCGGACGGCCCGGGGGAGAGACCCAGTACTTC. Residues: CSGRPGGETQYF.

This chain links TRBV28 with TRBJ2-1; 8 bases align to TRBD2. This CDR3 is built from 18 residues. Trimming took 5 bases from V and 4 from J; bases not matched to a gene: 16. Germline-derived CDR1 and CDR2 are MDHEN and SYDVKM. CDR3 coding DNA: TGTGCCAGCAGTCCTTTAGAGCGGGGGCCTCTTGGATACAATGAGCAGTTCTTC. Its translation: CASSPLERGPLGYNEQFF.

This chain connects TRBV18 to TRBJ1-3; D remains ambiguous. CDR1 is KGHSH and CDR2 is LQKENI in the germline V gene. The CDR3 consists of 16 residues. V was trimmed by 3 bases and J by 4 bases, leaving 16 bases between them. The CDR3 region has the DNA TGTGCCAGCTCACCCTCCGCGAGTGAAGCGGGAAACACCATATATTTT. Translated: CASSPSASEAGNTIYF. Supplemented by reference TRBV18 and TRBJ1-3, the full variable domain reads NAGVMQNPRHLVRRRGQEARLRCSPMKGHSHVYWYRQLPEEGLKFMVYLQKENIIDESGMPKERFSAEFPKEGPSILRIQQVVRGDSAAYFCASSPSASEAGNTIYFGEGSWLTVV.

The genes are TRBV27 and TRBJ2-7; a possible D gene is TRBD2 (6 bases). The CDR3 totals 15 residues. Germline CDR1 is MNHEY and CDR2 is SMNVEV (reference sequence). V lost 1 base and J 0 bases, leaving 10 bases between the germline ends. CDR3 residues: CASSLFGGASYEQYF. DNA of the CDR3: TGTGCCAGCAGTTTATTTGGCGGGGCCTCCTACGAGCAGTACTTC.

The gene calls are TRBV28 and TRBJ1-1; D possibly corresponds to TRBD1 (6 bases). This CDR3 has 15 residues. Germline loops: CDR1 MDHEN, CDR2 SYDVKM. V was cut by 5 bases and J by 7 bases, with 20 bases left in between. The CDR3 region is CASSTPYVGAGEAFF. The CDR3 DNA sequence: TGTGCCAGCAGTACCCCATATGTGGGGGCTGGTGAAGCTTTCTTT.

J is TRBJ2-2 and V is TRBV27; TRBD1 matches 8 bases. The J segment lost 3 bases and the V segment lost 6 bases, leaving 6 bases of the junction unmatched. This CDR3 has 15 amino acids. CDR1 is MNHEY, CDR2 SMNVEV, per germline (reference sequence). CDR3 region: CASRPQGAYTGELFF. The CDR3 DNA follows: TGTGCCAGCAGGCCGCAGGGGGCTTACACCGGGGAGCTGTTTTTT.

The chain recombines TRBV2 with TRBJ2-7; TRBD2 matches at 9 bases. The V and J ends lost 6 bases and 0 bases, in that order; junction bases with no gene match: 6. The CDR3 runs to 15 residues. The germline gives CDR1 SNHLY, CDR2 FYNNEI. This CDR3 reads CASSASGGHSYEQYF. The CDR3, as DNA: TGTGCCAGCAGCGCGAGCGGGGGGCACTCCTACGAGCAGTACTTC.

In DNA, the CDR3 is TGTGCCTCCTCCTCCAAAAACATTCAGTACTTC. As protein: CASSSKNIQYF. The chain links TRBV9 to TRBJ2-4; D not certain. The CDR3 is 11 amino acids. Trimming stripped 10 bases from V and 2 bases from J, with 7 bases between. From germline, CDR1 is SGDLS and CDR2 YYNGEE.

The J gene is TRBJ2-7, the V gene TRBV7-2, with TRBD2 matching over 12 bases. The germline V gene encodes CDR1 SGHTA and CDR2 FQGNSA. The CDR3 runs 15 residues. V shed 5 bases, J shed 5 bases, and the junction held 7 bases outside the gene matches. Here the CDR3 reads CASSTGLAGFNEQYF. DNA for the CDR3: TGTGCCAGCAGCACGGGACTAGCGGGTTTCAACGAGCAGTACTTC.

The chain recombines TRBV28 with TRBJ1-2; D might be TRBD1 (6 bases). Per germline, CDR1 MDHEN and CDR2 SYDVKM. Trimming removed 3 bases from V and 4 bases from J, with 18 bases in between. CDR3 size: 16 residues. Here the CDR3 reads CASSLGWGPTPYGYTF. The DNA for the CDR3 is TGTGCCAGCAGTTTGGGGTGGGGGCCCACGCCCTATGGCTACACCTTC.